The text below deals with one T cell receptor (beta chain). The antigen is unknown. This record belongs to a study of blood T cells in healthy people across ages. Overall study: Template switching caught about one barcoded beta molecule for each two T cells. Study-level findings and limits: Roughly linearly, TCR beta diversity per million T cells fell as age increased.

This CDR3 contains 16 residues. Germline V gene data show CDR1 as LGHDT and CDR2 as YNNKEL (reference sequence). Trimming removed 5 bases from V and 0 bases from J, with 15 bases in between. Then a second PCR, running about 6 to 12 cycles, was carried out with a sample-barcoded 5' primer and a J-beta primer mix. TCRdb called the 5' RACE reads again in MiXCR, with one record for every CDR3 protein. The data contain about 1.1 million distinct CDR3 sequences, 35% to 40% of them singletons. The receptor's source is a man younger than 30 in good health. This sequence joins TRBV3-1 and TRBJ2-3; D might be TRBD2 (6 bases). Input material: blood. The chain's CDR3 is CASSSRRRESTDTQYF. The DNA for the CDR3 is TGTGCCAGCAGCTCGCGACGGCGGGAAAGCACAGATACGCAGTATTTT.